This T cell receptor beta chain originates from a study of shared clonotypes between healthy human individuals. The V end was cut by 4 bases, the J end by 3 bases, with 16 bases between. This CDR3 contains 15 residues. Germline V gene data show CDR1 as MDHEN and CDR2 as SYDVKM. Original methodology: Filtering differed, since immunoSEQ gave only junction sequences and no quality scores. The method was immunoSEQ multiplex PCR; TCRdb's version includes in-frame clones alone and lacks a portion of them. V and J calls plus clone size are reproduced from that table; the DNA served to infer D and trimming. This table has roughly 1.4 million clones, about 98.5% appearing once.

This sequence originates from a man in his thirties or forties in good health. The sequencing input was naive CD4+ T cells sorted from blood. As for subset: CD45RA+ positively selected. The chain recombines TRBV28 with TRBJ2-7; D might be TRBD2 (6 bases). The CDR3 nucleotides read TGTGCCAGCAGTTCCGGGACCATCGGGAGCTACGAGCAGTACTTC. Translation gives CASSSGTIGSYEQYF.